These 7 T cell receptor beta chains originate from one sample sequenced in a study of CD8+ T cells in alopecia areata. Treatment meaning: oral pan-JAK inhibitor, 5-10 mg twice daily. Extracted from the samples, RNA was reverse transcribed into cDNA to serve as the sequencing template. Data came from immunoSEQ multiplex PCR; TCRdb stores just in-frame clones and leaves some out. The sample shows some 58,000 clones, roughly 46% of them seen only once. The material sequenced was CD8+ T cells sorted from blood, taken between weeks 36 and 40, from a patient treated with tofacitinib. These receptors originate from a human donor with alopecia areata.

The chain carries TRBV2 and TRBJ1-4; D gene ambiguous. This CDR3 is built from 14 residues. With 6 bases removed from V and 7 bases from J, the gap between germline ends came to 15 bases. The germline V gene has CDR1 SNHLY and CDR2 FYNNEI. DNA of the CDR3: TGTGCCAGCAGAATGCCCTCGCTAAGTGAAAAACTGTTTTTT. It yields the protein CASRMPSLSEKLFF.

This chain connects TRBV4-1 to TRBJ2-1; TRBD2 aligns across 11 bases. V lost 1 base to trimming and J lost 8 bases; unmatched junction nucleotides: 4. This CDR3 region has 15 residues. From germline, CDR1 is MGHRA and CDR2 YSYEKL. DNA of the CDR3: TGCGCCAGCAGCCAAGTAGCGGGAGGGCCATATGAGCAGTTCTTC. Translation gives CASSQVAGGPYEQFF.

A few counts support this clone. Other DNA variants within this sample encode the same CDR3. This chain uses TRBV29-1 with TRBJ2-1; 9 positions match TRBD2. The V and J ends lost 7 bases and 2 bases, in that order; junction bases with no gene match: 6. This CDR3 is built from 14 residues. Germline V gene sequence: CDR1 SQVTM, CDR2 ANQGSEA. The chain's CDR3 is CSAPRLAAYNEQFF. The CDR3 nucleotides are TGCAGCGCCCCGCGACTAGCGGCCTACAATGAGCAGTTCTTC.

V and J are TRBV15 and TRBJ2-3, with 7 nucleotides matching TRBD2. V dropped 5 bases and J dropped 3; count of bases not matched to a gene: 5. This CDR3 is 14 amino acids long. Germline assignment: CDR1 LNHNV and CDR2 YYDKDF (reference sequence). CDR3 sequence: CATSSRTRTDTQYF. The CDR3 DNA follows: TGTGCCACCAGCTCCCGGACTAGAACAGATACGCAGTATTTT.

The rearrangement joins TRBV4-1 to TRBJ2-3; 7 positions agree with TRBD2. The CDR3 runs to 16 residues. The junction had 8 bases not matched to a gene; V was cut back by 1 base and J by 4 bases. Germline lookup yields CDR1 MGHRA and CDR2 YSYEKL. The CDR3 region is CASSQVGLAEADTQYF. The CDR3, as DNA: TGCGCCAGCAGCCAAGTGGGTCTAGCGGAGGCAGATACGCAGTATTTT.

In this sample, this clone turned up a few times. The chain carries TRBV14 and TRBJ2-1, with 8 bases identical to TRBD2. Germline CDR1 SGHDN, CDR2 FVKESK. With 0 bases clipped from V and 6 bases from J, the junction kept 4 bases outside the gene matches. This CDR3 spans 15 amino acids. The CDR3 reads CASSQERLAGNEQFF. The CDR3 DNA sequence: TGTGCCAGCAGCCAAGAAAGGCTAGCGGGCAATGAGCAGTTCTTC.

The chain has TRBV15 and TRBJ2-7, with TRBD1 matching over 7 bases. Looked up from germline, CDR1 is LNHNV and CDR2 is YYDKDF (reference sequence). The J segment lost 2 bases and the V segment lost 4 bases, leaving 5 bases of the junction unmatched. The CDR3 spans 14 residues. The CDR3 DNA reads TGTGCCACCAGCATAACTCAGGGGGCCTACGAGCAGTACTTC. Residues: CATSITQGAYEQYF.